The 21 T cell receptor beta chains reported below all come from one sample, sequenced in a study of blood T cell repertoires in COVID-19. Clones were sequenced by immunoSEQ multiplex PCR, and TCRdb holds only the in-frame ones, with some missing. The sample includes approximately 310,000 clones, approximately 85% of them seen just once. Input material: PBMCs or T cells enriched from blood (not recorded which). These receptors were obtained from a man aged 25 to 40 who had recovered from COVID-19.

The V gene is TRBV6-5, the J gene TRBJ1-2, with 9 bases identical to TRBD1. Per germline, CDR1 MNHEY and CDR2 SVGAGI. The CDR3 is 15 amino acids. J lost 4 bases, V lost 7 bases, and 10 bases had no gene match. CDR3 sequence reads: CASTFRDREGYGYTF. The CDR3 region has the DNA TGTGCCAGCACCTTTCGGGACAGGGAGGGCTATGGCTACACCTTC.

The J gene is TRBJ1-3, the V gene TRBV4-2; 7 bases line up with TRBD1. The V gene's germline CDR1 is LGHNA and CDR2 YNFKEQ. V dropped 3 bases and J dropped 4; count of bases not matched to a gene: 9. There are 16 residues in the CDR3. CDR3: CASSQGAGGSGNTIYF. The CDR3 bases are TGTGCCAGCAGCCAGGGAGCAGGGGGATCAGGAAACACCATATATTTT.

The chain links TRBV7-3 to TRBJ2-1; 14 positions agree with TRBD2. Trimming cost V 3 bases and J 10 bases; bases outside gene matches: 5. The CDR3 runs 15 residues. CDR1 SGHTA and CDR2 FQGTGA come from the germline V gene. As DNA, the CDR3 is TGTGCCAGCAGCTTGGGACTAGCGGGGGCCGCAGAGCAGTTCTTC. Its protein product is CASSLGLAGAAEQFF.

The chain combines TRBV2 with TRBJ1-2, with D possibly TRBD1 on 5 matching bases. CDR1 is SNHLY, CDR2 FYNNEI, per germline. The V and J ends lost 2 bases and 8 bases respectively, with 9 bases between them. This CDR3 has 12 residues. The CDR3 loop is CASSEPGGGYTF. Written as DNA, the CDR3 is TGTGCCAGCAGTGAACCTGGGGGGGGCTACACCTTC.

The chain recombines TRBV6-2 or TRBV6-3 with TRBJ1-6; 7 nucleotides line up with TRBD1. Germline lookup yields CDR1 MNHEY and CDR2 SVGEGT. After removal of 6 bases from V and 0 bases from J, the junction contained 8 bases not matched to a gene. This CDR3 is built from 17 residues. The CDR3 DNA is TGTGCCAGCAGCCAAAAACAGGGGAGCTCCTATAATTCACCCCTCCACTTT. Residues: CASSQKQGSSYNSPLHF.

The J gene is TRBJ1-2, the V gene TRBV5-1, with D maybe TRBD1 (6 bases). The CDR3 totals 12 residues. Between the trimmed V and J ends, which lost 7 bases and 3 bases, there was a span of 10 bases. Germline V CDR1 and CDR2: SGHRS, YFSETQ. CDR3 sequence: CASGEGDYGYTF. Here the CDR3 DNA reads TGCGCCAGCGGCGAGGGGGACTATGGCTACACCTTC.

This rearrangement joins TRBV18 to TRBJ1-1; D not certain. CDR1 KGHSH and CDR2 LQKENI come from the germline V gene. The CDR3 is 14 amino acids. V dropped 4 bases and J dropped 1 base, with 10 bases sitting between them. The CDR3 DNA is TGTGCCAGCTCACTGGGGAGGTGGAACACTGAAGCTTTCTTT. Translation gives CASSLGRWNTEAFF.

The chain links TRBV5-1 to TRBJ1-6; the match to TRBD1 covers 8 bases. The CDR3 is 14 amino acids. In germline, CDR1 is SGHRS, CDR2 YFSETQ. The J segment lost 10 bases and the V segment lost 2 bases, leaving 5 bases of the junction unmatched. CDR3 sequence reads: CASSFGQGDSPLHF. For the CDR3, the DNA is TGCGCCAGCAGCTTTGGACAGGGAGACTCACCCCTCCACTTT.

This sequence joins TRBV7-9 and TRBJ1-1; 7 positions match TRBD1. After removal of 5 bases from V and 1 base from J, the junction contained 7 bases not matched to a gene. Germline CDR1 SEHNR, CDR2 FQNEAQ (reference sequence). The CDR3 covers 15 residues. The CDR3 DNA reads TGTGCCAGCAGCCCGTCCCGGGACAGGAACACTGAAGCTTTCTTT. This translates into CASSPSRDRNTEAFF.

The V and J genes are TRBV5-5 and TRBJ2-1; the match to TRBD2 covers 13 bases. The germline V gene encodes CDR1 SGHKS and CDR2 YYEKEE (reference sequence). The CDR3 loop spans 15 amino acids. The J segment lost 8 bases and the V segment lost 2 bases, leaving 4 bases of the junction unmatched. CDR3 residues: CASSLTSGGADEQFF. CDR3 bases: TGTGCCAGCAGCTTAACTAGCGGGGGGGCGGATGAGCAGTTCTTC. Full variable domain (missing parts from reference TRBV5-5 and TRBJ2-1): DAGVTQSPTHLIKTRGQQVTLRCSPISGHKSVSWYQQVLGQGPQFIFQYYEKEERGRGNFPDRFSARQFPNYSSELNVNALLLGDSALYLCASSLTSGGADEQFFGPGTRLTVL.

V usage is TRBV6-4 and J usage is TRBJ1-6; TRBD1 matches 10 bases. The germline CDR1 and CDR2 sequences are MRHNA and SNTAGT. This CDR3 spans 14 amino acids. J lost 10 bases, V lost 3 bases, and 3 bases had no gene match. The CDR3 DNA sequence: TGTGCCAGCAGTGATGGGACAGGGGTCTCACCCCTCCACTTT. It encodes CASSDGTGVSPLHF.

In this sample, this clone turned up a few times. J is TRBJ1-2 and V is TRBV4-3; no clear D. The V end was cut by 0 bases, the J end by 0 bases, with 14 bases between. The CDR3 is made up of 17 amino acids. Looked up from germline, CDR1 is LGHNA and CDR2 is YSLEER. CDR3 DNA: TGCGCCAGCAGCCAAGATCTCAGCGACCAAGCTAACTATGGCTACACCTTC. Amino acids: CASSQDLSDQANYGYTF.

The chain couples TRBV7-2 to TRBJ2-2; the D gene is possibly TRBD2 (6 bases). V dropped 6 bases and J dropped 5 bases, with 13 bases sitting between them. This CDR3 has 14 residues. Germline lookup yields CDR1 SGHTA and CDR2 FQGNSA. CDR3 region: CASSSGGGTGELFF. CDR3 DNA: TGTGCCAGCAGTTCCGGGGGAGGAACCGGGGAGCTGTTTTTT.

The chain combines TRBV2 with TRBJ2-3, with 7 bases matching TRBD2. From germline, CDR1 is SNHLY and CDR2 FYNNEI. The length of the CDR3 is 15 residues. The V segment lost 1 base and the J segment 1 base; nucleotides outside the gene matches: 2. In DNA form, the CDR3 reads TGTGCCAGCAGTGAAGGTCTAGCGGGCACAGATACGCAGTATTTT. As protein: CASSEGLAGTDTQYF.

CDR3 bases: TGCAGCTCCGGAGGGTTAACTGAAGCTTTCTTT. This encodes CSSGGLTEAFF. The rearrangement joins TRBV29-1 to TRBJ1-1, with no clear D. Germline values: CDR1 SQVTM, CDR2 ANQGSEA. Between the trimmed V and J ends, which lost 8 bases and 5 bases, there was a span of 12 bases. The CDR3 covers 11 residues.

This clone turned up a few times. This chain uses TRBV5-4 with TRBJ2-1, with D maybe TRBD2 (6 bases). The ends were cut back, 0 bases at V and 6 bases at J, with 19 bases in the middle. The CDR3 runs to 17 residues. CDR1 and CDR2 from the germline V gene are SGHNT and YYREEE (reference sequence). The CDR3 protein is CASSLGLVGGMRNEQFF. The DNA of the CDR3 is TGTGCCAGCAGCTTGGGACTAGTAGGAGGAATGCGCAATGAGCAGTTCTTC.

The chain uses TRBV30 and TRBJ1-1, with TRBD1 matching 7 bases. V shed 2 bases, J shed 3 bases, and the junction held 3 bases outside the gene matches. The germline gives CDR1 GTSNPN, CDR2 SVGIG (reference sequence). The CDR3 is 13 amino acids. CDR3 DNA: TGTGCCTGGAGTTTACAGGGGCACACTGAAGCTTTCTTT. Its protein product is CAWSLQGHTEAFF.

The chain couples TRBV2 to TRBJ2-5; 10 bases agree with TRBD2. Germline CDR1 is SNHLY and CDR2 is FYNNEI. Losses at the gene ends were 4 bases for V and 2 bases for J; bases not matched to a gene: 10. The CDR3 totals 17 residues. In DNA form, the CDR3 reads TGTGCCAGCAGTGCCTTTGGGGCTAGCGGGGGTCAAGAGACCCAGTACTTC. Its protein product is CASSAFGASGGQETQYF.

V gene TRBV7-8 combines with J gene TRBJ1-2, with 9 bases identical to TRBD1. Trimming removed 5 bases from V and 6 bases from J; junction bases left unmatched: 7. Germline V gene data show CDR1 as SGHVS and CDR2 as FQNEAQ. CDR3 length equals 14 residues. The CDR3 DNA follows: TGTGCCAGCAGCCACCGACAGGGGGGTGATGGCTACACCTTC. It yields the protein CASSHRQGGDGYTF.

The chain has TRBV6-2 or TRBV6-3 and TRBJ2-3; TRBD2 aligns across 12 bases. There are 15 residues in the CDR3. Germline loops: CDR1 MNHEY, CDR2 SVGEGT. V shed 5 bases, J shed 9 bases, and the junction held 9 bases outside the gene matches. The DNA for the CDR3 is TGTGCCAGCAGTAACAGACTAGCGGGGGTAGGGACGCAGTATTTT. This translates into CASSNRLAGVGTQYF.

This chain links TRBV24-1 with TRBJ1-1; D might be TRBD1 (5 bases). The CDR3 has 14 residues. CDR1 and CDR2 (germline): KGHDR, SFDVKD. With 2 bases removed from V and 2 bases from J, the gap between germline ends came to 8 bases. CDR3 in amino acids: CATSDSGSNTEAFF. CDR3 DNA sequence: TGTGCCACCAGTGATTCAGGGTCTAACACTGAAGCTTTCTTT.